What follows are 4 T cell receptor beta chains derived from one specimen sequenced in a study of blood T cell repertoires in COVID-19. This table comes from immunoSEQ multiplex PCR, and its TCRdb copy is limited to in-frame clones, with some not included. Altogether about 150,000 clones are present, 80% to 90% being singletons, with the ten largest covering 8.3%. Sequencing was performed on peripheral blood. These receptors were obtained from a woman between 55 and 75 years old with COVID-19, enrolled during active disease.

CDR3 nucleotides: TGTGCCAGCAGCTCCAAACAGGGGATGAACACTGAAGCTTTCTTT. This sequence encodes CASSSKQGMNTEAFF. The rearrangement links TRBV3-1 (or the pseudogene TRBV3-2) to TRBJ1-1; 7 nucleotides align to TRBD1. This CDR3 is 15 amino acids long. Trimming at V came to 5 bases and at J to 0 bases, leaving 6 bases not matched to a gene. Germline CDR1 LGHDT, CDR2 YNNKEL (reference sequence).

The gene calls are TRBV28 and TRBJ1-3; TRBD1 matches at 7 bases. The CDR3 loop spans 15 amino acids. Germline V gives CDR1 MDHEN, CDR2 SYDVKM. Trimming at V came to 5 bases and at J to 4 bases, leaving 8 bases not matched to a gene. CDR3 residues: CASSIKTGSGNTIYF. Here the CDR3 DNA reads TGTGCCAGCAGTATTAAGACAGGGTCGGGAAACACCATATATTTT. Full variable domain (rest looked up from reference TRBV28 and TRBJ1-3): DVKVTQSSRYLVKRTGEKVFLECVQDMDHENMFWYRQDPGLGLRLIYFSYDVKMKEKGDIPEGYSVSREKKERFSLILESASTNQTSMYLCASSIKTGSGNTIYFGEGSWLTVV.

The chain recombines TRBV21-1 with TRBJ2-1; no DNA check was done on the table's D call, TRBD2. TRBV21-1 is described as a pseudogene. This CDR3 has 11 residues. The DNA of the CDR3 is TGTGCCAGCAGCAAAGGCGCTAGCCTGTTCTTC. It encodes CASSKGASLFF.

The rearrangement links TRBV5-1 to TRBJ1-4, with TRBD1 matching over 10 bases. V shed 4 bases and J 6 bases; nucleotides not matched to a gene: 6. This CDR3 comprises 15 residues. Per the germline V gene, CDR1 is SGHRS and CDR2 is YFSETQ. This CDR3 reads CASSTLGTGDEKLFF. The CDR3 DNA reads TGCGCCAGCAGCACCTTGGGGACAGGGGATGAAAAACTGTTTTTT.